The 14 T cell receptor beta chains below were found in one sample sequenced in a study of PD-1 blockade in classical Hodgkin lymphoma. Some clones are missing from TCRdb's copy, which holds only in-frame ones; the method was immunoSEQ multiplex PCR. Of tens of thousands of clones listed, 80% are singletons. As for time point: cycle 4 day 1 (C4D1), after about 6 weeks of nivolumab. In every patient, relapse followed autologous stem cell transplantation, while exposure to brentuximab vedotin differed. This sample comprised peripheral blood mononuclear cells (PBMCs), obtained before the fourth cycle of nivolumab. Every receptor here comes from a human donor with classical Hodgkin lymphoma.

As DNA, the CDR3 is TGTGCCAGCAGCTTAGGGGTCTTAGTCTACGAGCAGTACTTC. Translated, it gives CASSLGVLVYEQYF. The V call is TRBV7-8, the J call TRBJ2-7, with D hard to call. Trimming cost V 1 base and J 3 bases, with 10 bases left between them. Germline CDR1 SGHVS, CDR2 FQNEAQ. This CDR3 has 14 residues.

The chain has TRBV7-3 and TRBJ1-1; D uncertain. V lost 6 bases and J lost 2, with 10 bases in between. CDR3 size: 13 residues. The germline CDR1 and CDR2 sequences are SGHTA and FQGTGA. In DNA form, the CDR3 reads TGTGCCAGCAGGACCGGCCCAAACACTGAAGCTTTCTTT. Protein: CASRTGPNTEAFF.

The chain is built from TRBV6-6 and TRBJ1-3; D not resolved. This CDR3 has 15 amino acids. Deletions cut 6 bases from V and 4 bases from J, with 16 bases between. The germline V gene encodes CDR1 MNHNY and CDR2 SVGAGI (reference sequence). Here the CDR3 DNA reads TGTGCCAGCAGCGTACAGAGCTTCTCCGGAAACACCATATATTTT. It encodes CASSVQSFSGNTIYF.

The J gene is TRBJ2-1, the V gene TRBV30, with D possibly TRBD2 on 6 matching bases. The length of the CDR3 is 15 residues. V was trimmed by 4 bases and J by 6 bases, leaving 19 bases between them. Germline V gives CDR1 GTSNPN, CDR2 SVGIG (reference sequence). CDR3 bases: TGTGCCTGGATAGTCGGGAGTTCAAAATCCAATGAGCAGTTCTTC. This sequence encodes CAWIVGSSKSNEQFF. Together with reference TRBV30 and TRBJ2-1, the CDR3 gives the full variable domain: SQTIHQWPATLVQPVGSPLSLECTVEGTSNPNLYWYRQAAGRGLQLLFYSVGIGQISSEVPQNLSASRPQDRQFILSSKKLLLSDSGFYLCAWIVGSSKSNEQFFGPGTRLTVL.

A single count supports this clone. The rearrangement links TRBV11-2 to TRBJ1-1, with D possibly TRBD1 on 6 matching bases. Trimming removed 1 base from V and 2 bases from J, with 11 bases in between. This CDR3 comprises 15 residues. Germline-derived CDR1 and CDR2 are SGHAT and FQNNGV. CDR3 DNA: TGTGCCAGCAGCTTAGTTAGGACAGCAAACACTGAAGCTTTCTTT. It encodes CASSLVRTANTEAFF. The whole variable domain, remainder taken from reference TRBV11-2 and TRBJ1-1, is EAGVAQSPRYKIIEKRQSVAFWCNPISGHATLYWYQQILGQGPKLLIQFQNNGVVDDSQLPKDRFSAERLKGVDSTLKIQPAKLEDSAVYLCASSLVRTANTEAFFGQGTRLTVV.

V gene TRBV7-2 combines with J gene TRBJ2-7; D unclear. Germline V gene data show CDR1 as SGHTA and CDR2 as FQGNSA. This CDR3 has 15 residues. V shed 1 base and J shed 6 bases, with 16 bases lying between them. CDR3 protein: CASSLVSGPLSEQYF. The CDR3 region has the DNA TGTGCCAGCAGCTTAGTTTCAGGCCCCCTCTCCGAGCAGTACTTC. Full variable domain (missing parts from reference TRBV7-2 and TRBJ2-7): GAGVSQSPSNKVTEKGKDVELRCDPISGHTALYWYRQSLGQGLEFLIYFQGNSAPDKSGLPSDRFSAERTGGSVSTLTIQRTQQEDSAVYLCASSLVSGPLSEQYFGPGTRLTVT.

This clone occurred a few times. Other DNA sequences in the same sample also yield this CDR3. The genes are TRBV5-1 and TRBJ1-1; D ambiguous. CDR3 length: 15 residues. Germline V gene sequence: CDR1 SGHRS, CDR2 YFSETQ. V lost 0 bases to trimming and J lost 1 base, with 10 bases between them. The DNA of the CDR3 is TGCGCCAGCAGCTTGGAACGGATTCCGAACACTGAAGCTTTCTTT. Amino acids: CASSLERIPNTEAFF.

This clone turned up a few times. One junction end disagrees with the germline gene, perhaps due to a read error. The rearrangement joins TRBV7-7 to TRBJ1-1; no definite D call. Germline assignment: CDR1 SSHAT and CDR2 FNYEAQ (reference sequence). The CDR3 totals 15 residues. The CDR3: CASSPVGEERGEAFF. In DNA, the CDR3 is TGTGCTAGCAGCCCGGTTGGGGAGGAACGTGGTGAAGCTTTCTTT. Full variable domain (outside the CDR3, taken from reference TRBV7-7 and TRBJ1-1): GAGVSQSPRYKVTKRGQDVTLRCDPISSHATLYWYQQALGQGPEFLTYFNYEAQPDKSGLPSDRFSAERPEGSISTLTIQRTEQRDSAMYRCASSPVGEERGEAFFGQGTRLTVV.

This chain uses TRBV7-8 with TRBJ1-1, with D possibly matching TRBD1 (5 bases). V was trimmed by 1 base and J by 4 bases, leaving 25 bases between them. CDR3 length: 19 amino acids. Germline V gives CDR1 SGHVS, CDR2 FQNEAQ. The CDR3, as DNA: TGTGCCAGCAGCTTAGGGTTATTCCTTCGTGGGGGAGAGGCCACTGAAGCTTTCTTT. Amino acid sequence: CASSLGLFLRGGEATEAFF.

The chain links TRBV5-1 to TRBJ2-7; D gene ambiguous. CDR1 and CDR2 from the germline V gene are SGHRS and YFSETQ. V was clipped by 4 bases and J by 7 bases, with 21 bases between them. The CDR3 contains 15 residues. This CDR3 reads CASSISVSSAREQYF. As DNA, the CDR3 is TGCGCCAGCAGCATCTCTGTCTCTTCAGCGAGGGAGCAGTACTTC.

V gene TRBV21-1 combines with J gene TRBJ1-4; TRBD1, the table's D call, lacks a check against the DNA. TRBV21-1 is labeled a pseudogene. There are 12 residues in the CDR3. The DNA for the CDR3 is TGTGCCAGCAGCGACCGGGACAACAAACTGTTTTTT. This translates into CASSDRDNKLFF.

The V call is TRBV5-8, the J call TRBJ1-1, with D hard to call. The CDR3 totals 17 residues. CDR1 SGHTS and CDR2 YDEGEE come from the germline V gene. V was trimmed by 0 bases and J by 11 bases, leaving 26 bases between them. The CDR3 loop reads CASSLALFLGIPGAAFF. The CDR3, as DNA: TGTGCCAGCAGCTTGGCCTTATTTTTAGGGATTCCGGGCGCCGCTTTCTTT.

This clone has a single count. CDR3 DNA: TGTGCCAGCAGCTATGGACAGGGGGGAGAAAAACTGTTTTTT. It yields the protein CASSYGQGGEKLFF. The chain has TRBV7-9 and TRBJ1-4; 10 nucleotides align to TRBD1. Germline V CDR1 and CDR2: SEHNR, FQNEAQ (reference sequence). V was clipped by 4 bases and J by 8 bases; unmatched bases: 4. The CDR3 has 14 amino acids. The variable domain in full, with the rest retrieved from reference TRBV7-9 and TRBJ1-4, is DTGVSQNPRHKITKRGQNVTFRCDPISEHNRLYWYRQTLGQGPEFLTYFQNEAQLEKSRLLSDRFSAERPKGSFSTLEIQRTEQGDSAMYLCASSYGQGGEKLFFGSGTQLSVL.

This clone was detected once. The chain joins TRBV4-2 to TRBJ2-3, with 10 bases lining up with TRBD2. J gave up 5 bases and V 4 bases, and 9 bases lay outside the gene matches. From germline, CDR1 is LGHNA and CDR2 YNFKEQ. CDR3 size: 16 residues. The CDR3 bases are TGTGCCAGCAGCCGAGTAAGCGGGGGGGATGAAGATACGCAGTATTTT. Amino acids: CASSRVSGGDEDTQYF.